These 16 T cell receptor beta chains were all obtained from the same sample, sequenced in a study of vaccination and CD4 T cells after COVID-19. No antigen is known for these receptors. The time point: late sampling 161 to 241 days after vaccination in three convalescent patients. Treatment meaning: roughly 10-day PBMC culture with coronavirus spike peptide pools or control peptides (ViraFEST assay). Oncomine TCR Beta short-read sequencing was applied to DNA from cultured CD4+ T cells. TCRdb reprocessed the PCR reads via MiXCR and lists one record per CDR3 protein. This table holds around 23,000 distinct CDR3 sequences, approximately 41% found once. Specimen: CD4+ T cells from blood, cultured in vitro, collected about 7 months after SARS-CoV-2 vaccination. Receptors were obtained from a human donor who had recovered from COVID-19.

In the case of this clonotype: A junction end diverges from the germline sequence, so it may reflect a read error. The chain recombines TRBV20-1 with TRBJ1-2; D might be TRBD1 (5 bases). There are 11 residues in the CDR3. Germline CDR1 and CDR2: DFQATT and SNEGSKA (reference sequence). CDR3 sequence: CSASEPDTFSF. CDR3 DNA sequence: TGCAGTGCTAGTGAACCGGACACCTTCTCCTTC.

This clonotype came up once. The gene calls are TRBV20-1 and TRBJ1-4, with D unresolved. V was trimmed by 2 bases and J by 4 bases, leaving 11 bases between them. This CDR3 has 14 residues. Germline V lookup: CDR1 DFQATT, CDR2 SNEGSKA (reference sequence). CDR3 sequence reads: CSARQLRVNEKLFF. The CDR3 nucleotides read TGCAGTGCTAGACAACTCCGGGTTAATGAAAAACTGTTTTTT.

The CDR3 loop is CASSITGKETQYF. In DNA, the CDR3 is TGTGCCAGTAGTATTACCGGGAAAGAGACCCAGTACTTC. The chain joins TRBV19 to TRBJ2-5; D is perhaps TRBD2 (5 bases). Trimming cost V 3 bases and J 3 bases, with 8 bases left between them. From germline, CDR1 is LNHDA and CDR2 SQIVND (reference sequence). CDR3 length: 13 amino acids.

This clonotype has just a few counts. The genes are TRBV19 and TRBJ1-6; D perhaps matches TRBD1 (6 bases). The V and J ends lost 5 bases and 3 bases respectively, with 11 bases between them. Germline CDR1 reads LNHDA; CDR2 reads SQIVND (reference sequence). The CDR3 covers 15 residues. The CDR3 DNA reads as TGTGCCAGTAGTTCCACGGGACACTATAATTCACCCCTCCACTTT. Encoded protein: CASSSTGHYNSPLHF.

The V call is TRBV6-1, the J call TRBJ1-1; 8 bases line up with TRBD1. J was trimmed by 5 bases and V by 5 bases; bases with no gene match: 7. The length of the CDR3 is 14 residues. From germline, CDR1 is MNHNS and CDR2 SASEGT. In DNA, the CDR3 is TGTGCCAGCAGTACCGACAGGGGTAGGACTGAAGCTTTCTTT. Amino acids: CASSTDRGRTEAFF.

The table lists this clonotype with a few counts. The chain couples TRBV20-1 to TRBJ2-7; TRBD2 matches at 7 bases. Germline lookup yields CDR1 DFQATT and CDR2 SNEGSKA (reference sequence). J lost 2 bases, V lost 0 bases, and 16 bases had no gene match. CDR3 length: 18 amino acids. The CDR3 nucleotides read TGCAGTGCTAGAGACCCCCGTGGAGAGCGGGGCACTGCCTACGAGCAGTACTTC. Encoded protein: CSARDPRGERGTAYEQYF.

The V call is TRBV12-3 or TRBV12-4, the J call TRBJ2-3; 7 bases agree with TRBD2. Germline trimming cut 11 bases from V and 2 bases from J; bases unmatched to any gene: 16. The CDR3 covers 16 residues. CDR3 bases: TGTGCCCCCAGACCGACCCGGGACTACCTCACAGATACGCAGTATTTT. This encodes CAPRPTRDYLTDTQYF.

V usage is TRBV20-1 and J usage is TRBJ1-1; D gene uncertain. The CDR3 runs 11 residues. CDR1 DFQATT and CDR2 SNEGSKA come from the germline V gene (reference sequence). With 6 bases removed from V and 7 bases from J, the gap between germline ends came to 12 bases. CDR3 region: CSASSGHEAFF. The CDR3 DNA reads as TGCAGTGCCAGCTCAGGTCATGAAGCTTTCTTT.

The genes are TRBV7-2 and TRBJ2-7, with 12 bases aligning to TRBD1. The V segment lost 5 bases and the J segment 7 bases; nucleotides outside the gene matches: 9. Looked up from germline, CDR1 is SGHTA and CDR2 is FQGNSA. The CDR3 is 15 amino acids. The CDR3 region is CASSATGTGGLEQYF. DNA for the CDR3: TGTGCCAGCAGCGCAACCGGGACAGGGGGCTTGGAGCAGTACTTC.

The V and J genes are TRBV7-9 and TRBJ1-1; D uncertain. The CDR3 is made up of 14 amino acids. V dropped 5 bases and J dropped 1 base, with 11 bases sitting between them. The germline CDR1 and CDR2 sequences are SEHNR and FQNEAQ (reference sequence). DNA for the CDR3: TGTGCCAGCAGCCGACCCGCCGCGAACACTGAAGCTTTCTTT. Its translation is CASSRPAANTEAFF.

The chain uses TRBV10-3 and TRBJ2-1; 10 nucleotides agree with TRBD2. The CDR3 spans 15 residues. V trimming: 3 bases; J trimming: 9 bases; junction bases outside the gene matches: 8. Germline V gene lookup returns CDR1 ENHRY and CDR2 SYGVKD. CDR3 protein: CAISERSGRSPEQFF. The CDR3 region has the DNA TGTGCCATCAGTGAACGTAGCGGGAGGTCGCCTGAGCAGTTCTTC.

This clonotype was found a few times. This rearrangement joins TRBV6-5 to TRBJ1-6; TRBD1 might be the D (6 bases). The CDR3 runs 18 residues. Germline values: CDR1 MNHEY, CDR2 SVGAGI. Trimming stripped 2 bases from V and 10 bases from J, with 24 bases between. As DNA, the CDR3 is TGTGCCAGCAGTTACGAGCATTTAGGAGGCAGGGGAGGGTCACCCCTCCACTTT. Translating gives CASSYEHLGGRGGSPLHF.

The chain joins TRBV7-7 to TRBJ2-5; D not certain. This CDR3 spans 14 amino acids. Germline V gene sequence: CDR1 SSHAT, CDR2 FNYEAQ (reference sequence). Trimming took off 5 bases at V and 4 bases at J, with 14 bases between the two ends. The CDR3 DNA is TGTGCCAGCAGCCCACGGACCACCCCAGAGACCCAGTACTTC. Protein sequence: CASSPRTTPETQYF.

This clonotype was counted a few times. The J gene is TRBJ2-7, the V gene TRBV6-5, with TRBD2 matching over 7 bases. The CDR3 length is 14 residues. Germline CDR1 MNHEY, CDR2 SVGAGI. The V and J ends lost 4 bases and 3 bases, in that order; junction bases with no gene match: 6. As DNA, the CDR3 is TGTGCCAGCAGTTTGGGAGGGCTCAGCTACGAGCAGTACTTC. Amino acids: CASSLGGLSYEQYF.

V gene TRBV20-1 combines with J gene TRBJ1-5; tentative D call: TRBD1 (5 bases). The germline V and J ends were trimmed by 6 bases and 8 bases, with 20 bases remaining between them. Per the germline V gene, CDR1 is DFQATT and CDR2 is SNEGSKA (reference sequence). This CDR3 has 14 residues. Here the CDR3 DNA reads TGCAGTGCCCTTGCGGGCAGGGCACTGGAGCCCCAGCATTTT. Protein: CSALAGRALEPQHF.

This clonotype occurred a few times. This chain connects TRBV20-1 to TRBJ2-3, with D possibly being TRBD2 (5 bases). CDR3 length equals 13 residues. Germline loops: CDR1 DFQATT, CDR2 SNEGSKA (reference sequence). Trimming left V 4 bases short and J 3 bases short, with 11 bases between. For the CDR3, the DNA is TGCAGTGCTACCTTGACTACTACAGATACGCAGTATTTT. Amino acids: CSATLTTTDTQYF.